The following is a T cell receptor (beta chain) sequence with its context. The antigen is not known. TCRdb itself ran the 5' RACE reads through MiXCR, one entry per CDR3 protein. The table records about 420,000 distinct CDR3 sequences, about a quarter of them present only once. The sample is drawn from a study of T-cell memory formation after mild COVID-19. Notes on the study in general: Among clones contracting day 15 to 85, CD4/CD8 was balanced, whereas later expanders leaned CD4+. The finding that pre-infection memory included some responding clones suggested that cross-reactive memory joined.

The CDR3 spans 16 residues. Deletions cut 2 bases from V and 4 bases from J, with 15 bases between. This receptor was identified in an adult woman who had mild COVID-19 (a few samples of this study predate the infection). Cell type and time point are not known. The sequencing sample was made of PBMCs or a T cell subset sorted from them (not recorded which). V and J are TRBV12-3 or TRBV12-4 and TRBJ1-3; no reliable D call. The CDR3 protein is CASSLSGIFSGNTIYF. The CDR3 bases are TGTGCCAGCAGTTTATCAGGCATTTTCTCCGGAAACACCATATATTTT.